Listed below are T cell receptor beta chains from one sample, sequenced in a study of T cell responses to AZD1222 COVID-19 vaccine. Assay used: immunoSEQ multiplex PCR; TCRdb lists only in-frame clones, some missing. This sample has 90,000 to 95,000 clones, with around nine tenths found just once. The sequencing used peripheral blood, collected 28 days after the second AZD1222 dose. The source is an adult who received the AZD1222 COVID-19 vaccine. CDR3s leave out the opening cysteine and the closing phenylalanine or tryptophan.

V gene	J gene	CDR3 protein
TRBV19	TRBJ2-2	ASSDTGYTGELF
TRBV9	TRBJ1-4	ASSAGGAGPNEKLF
TRBV6-5	TRBJ2-7	ASDVGTGSSYEQY
TRBV11-3	TRBJ1-2	ASSFGWETNYGYT
TRBV4-3	TRBJ1-4	ASSQAPGTGGNEKLF
TRBV4-1	TRBJ1-2	ASSHLGATYGYT
TRBV6-5	TRBJ1-1	ASSSLSNTEAF
TRBV6-5	TRBJ2-3	ASSYSPGASDTQY
TRBV28	TRBJ2-3	ASSDTDTQY
TRBV19	TRBJ1-5	ASGSEQPQH
TRBV7-7	TRBJ2-7	ASSSGGVREIEEQY
TRBV27	TRBJ2-7	ASSLSSWGRLTYEQY
TRBV3-1/TRBV3-2	TRBJ2-3	ASSTSGLRSTDTQY
TRBV10-3	TRBJ1-6	AISEVDSSYNSPLH
TRBV15	TRBJ2-5	ATSSASGGGETQY
TRBV7-9	TRBJ1-4	ASSLGGDNEKLF
TRBV10-3	TRBJ2-2	AISNGEVTGELF
TRBV6-5	TRBJ1-2	ASSYVGTGGNGYT
TRBV7-3	TRBJ1-1	ASSLTRNTEAF
TRBV30	TRBJ1-4	AWSLGTSNEKLF
TRBV6-5	TRBJ1-2	ASSMTGNYYGYT
TRBV6-5	TRBJ1-1	ASRRGGNTEAF
TRBV24-1	TRBJ2-7	ATSDRDYEQY
TRBV7-2	TRBJ1-5	ASSLVLEVNQPQH
TRBV6-2/TRBV6-3	TRBJ1-1	ASSYSQGSRRLATEAF
TRBV5-1	TRBJ1-4	ASSFRSTNEKLF
TRBV11-2	TRBJ1-2	ASSLYTPGTGDYGYT
TRBV20-1	TRBJ1-2	SARGTVGYT
TRBV27	TRBJ2-1	ASSLVPRGSQGEQF
TRBV6-1	TRBJ2-2	ASSERRALAGGSGELF
TRBV6-1	TRBJ1-4	ASSESGGNEKLF
TRBV2	TRBJ1-1	ASSGTGTDGTEAF
TRBV27	TRBJ2-3	ASSFHGGVSDTQY
TRBV2	TRBJ1-3	ASDPGFSSGNTIY
TRBV9	TRBJ1-2	ASSVDRGHYGYT
TRBV6-6	TRBJ2-6	ATNEAPRSGANVLT
TRBV9	TRBJ2-2	ASWSGGVTGELF
TRBV11-2	TRBJ2-7	ASSLERDTGYEQY
TRBV11-2	TRBJ1-5	ASSLGHGQPQH
TRBV19	TRBJ1-1	ASSIAPNTEAF
TRBV11-1	TRBJ2-5	ASSLGETQY